The text below deals with one T cell receptor (beta chain). The antigen remains unidentified. These data come from a study of response to subunit inactivated influenza vaccine. General study findings and limits: The authors proposed limited new T cell recruitment per seasonal influenza vaccination.

With V trimmed by 11 bases and J by 0 bases, 6 bases remained unmatched. CDR1 ENHRY and CDR2 SYGVKD come from the germline V gene. This CDR3 is built from 15 residues. TCRdb reanalysed the RT-PCR reads using MiXCR and keeps one entry per CDR3 protein. The sample carries approximately 230,000 distinct CDR3 sequences, 12% recorded once. The chain joins TRBV10-3 to TRBJ2-1, with TRBD2 matching 11 bases. Here the sequenced sample was non-naive T cells sorted from PBMCs, taken roughly 15 days before vaccination. The sequence was collected from a man aged 45 to 65 who received an inactivated influenza vaccine. CDR3 in amino acids: CAARLAGSSYNEQFF. Here the CDR3 DNA reads TGTGCCGCAAGACTAGCGGGGAGCTCCTACAATGAGCAGTTCTTC.